Below, 8 T cell receptor beta chains from the same sample are listed, as sequenced in a study of T cell changes during pregnancy in multiple sclerosis. TCRdb keeps only in-frame clones here, not all; method: immunoSEQ multiplex PCR. The data hold around 61,000 clones, with 90% to 95% observed a single time. The material was peripheral blood, obtained in the third trimester of pregnancy. The receptors come from a female donor in good health, enrolled as a control in a pregnancy study.

The CDR3 DNA reads as TGTGCCAGCACCGAGGGGGTTTTTCCTGAAGCTTTCTTT. Amino acid sequence: CASTEGVFPEAFF. The chain employs TRBV27 and TRBJ1-1; possible D gene TRBD1, 6 bases. The ends were cut back, 7 bases at V and 6 bases at J, with 15 bases in the middle. In germline, CDR1 is MNHEY, CDR2 SMNVEV (reference sequence). The CDR3 runs to 13 residues.

The V call is TRBV5-4, the J call TRBJ2-3; 10 bases fit TRBD2. The CDR3 length is 18 residues. The germline V gene has CDR1 SGHNT and CDR2 YYREEE (reference sequence). With V trimmed by 4 bases and J by 0 bases, 11 bases remained unmatched. CDR3 sequence reads: CASSLRGLATPSTDTQYF. The DNA of the CDR3 is TGTGCCAGCAGCCTCCGGGGACTAGCGACTCCCAGCACAGATACGCAGTATTTT. Complete variable domain (other parts from reference TRBV5-4 and TRBJ2-3): ETGVTQSPTHLIKTRGQQVTLRCSSQSGHNTVSWYQQALGQGPQFIFQYYREEENGRGNFPPRFSGLQFPNYSSELNVNALELDDSALYLCASSLRGLATPSTDTQYFGPGTRLTVL.

The V and J genes are TRBV7-9 and TRBJ1-4; weak D call: TRBD1 (5 bases). Trimming stripped 3 bases from V and 8 bases from J, with 13 bases between. Germline V lookup: CDR1 SEHNR, CDR2 FQNEAQ (reference sequence). The CDR3 runs 14 residues. The CDR3 bases are TGTGCCAGCAGCTTCGTGGGACTTGGGGAAAAACTGTTTTTT. This codes for CASSFVGLGEKLFF. Looking up the rest from reference TRBV7-9 and TRBJ1-4 gives the full variable domain: DTGVSQNPRHKITKRGQNVTFRCDPISEHNRLYWYRQTLGQGPEFLTYFQNEAQLEKSRLLSDRFSAERPKGSFSTLEIQRTEQGDSAMYLCASSFVGLGEKLFFGSGTQLSVL.

The chain has TRBV19 and TRBJ1-5; 7 positions match TRBD1. The CDR3 covers 14 residues. Trimming at V came to 3 bases and at J to 5 bases, leaving 4 bases not matched to a gene. Germline values: CDR1 LNHDA, CDR2 SQIVND (reference sequence). The CDR3 loop is CASSIDREYQPQHF. The CDR3 region has the DNA TGTGCCAGTAGTATCGACAGGGAATATCAGCCCCAGCATTTT.

The gene calls are TRBV6-4 and TRBJ2-1; D might be TRBD2 (5 bases). Germline lookup yields CDR1 MRHNA and CDR2 SNTAGT. The CDR3 contains 15 residues. V dropped 0 bases and J dropped 3 bases, with 9 bases sitting between them. The CDR3 DNA follows: TGTGCCAGCAGTGACTCGATTGGGAGCTACAATGAGCAGTTCTTC. It translates to CASSDSIGSYNEQFF.

CDR3 residues: CASIRGTGVFEQYF. The CDR3 DNA is TGTGCCAGCATCCGCGGGACAGGGGTATTCGAGCAGTACTTC. This chain uses TRBV28 with TRBJ2-7; the match to TRBD1 covers 10 bases. The CDR3 runs 14 residues. From germline, CDR1 is MDHEN and CDR2 SYDVKM. V lost 7 bases to trimming and J lost 6 bases; unmatched junction nucleotides: 9.

The chain has TRBV5-1 and TRBJ1-5; 11 positions match TRBD1. The germline V gene encodes CDR1 SGHRS and CDR2 YFSETQ. V lost 4 bases and J lost 3; bases outside the gene matches: 6. The CDR3 loop spans 16 amino acids. As DNA, the CDR3 is TGCGCCAGCAGCCCCGGGACAGGGGGTATCAATCAGCCCCAGCATTTT. Translated: CASSPGTGGINQPQHF.

The chain carries TRBV5-1 and TRBJ2-3; unclear D gene. The CDR3 covers 13 residues. V lost 0 bases to trimming and J lost 2 bases, with 4 bases between them. In germline, CDR1 is SGHRS, CDR2 YFSETQ. CDR3 sequence reads: CASSLDNTDTQYF. DNA of the CDR3: TGCGCCAGCAGCTTGGACAACACAGATACGCAGTATTTT.